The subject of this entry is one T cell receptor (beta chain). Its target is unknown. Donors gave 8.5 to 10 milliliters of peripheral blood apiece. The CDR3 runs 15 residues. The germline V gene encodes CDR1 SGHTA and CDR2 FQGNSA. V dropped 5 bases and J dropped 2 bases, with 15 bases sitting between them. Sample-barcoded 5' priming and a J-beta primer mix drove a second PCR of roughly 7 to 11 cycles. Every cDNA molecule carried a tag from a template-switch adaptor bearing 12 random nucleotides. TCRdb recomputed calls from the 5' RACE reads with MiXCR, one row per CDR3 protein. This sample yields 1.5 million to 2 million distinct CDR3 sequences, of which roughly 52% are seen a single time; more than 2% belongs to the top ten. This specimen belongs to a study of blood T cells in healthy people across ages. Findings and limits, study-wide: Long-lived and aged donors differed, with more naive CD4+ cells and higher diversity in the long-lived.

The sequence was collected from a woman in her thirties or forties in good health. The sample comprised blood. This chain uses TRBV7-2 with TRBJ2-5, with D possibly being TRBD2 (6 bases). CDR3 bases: TGTGCCAGCAGCGTGGCCCCGGGGGAACAAGAGACCCAGTACTTC. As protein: CASSVAPGEQETQYF.